The 6 T cell receptor beta chains given below trace back to one sample, sequenced in a study of T-cell reconstitution after alpha-beta-depleted transplantation in children (dated by TCRdb to about 2016). The library was obtained by PCR. TCRdb names Illumina HiSeq 2500 as the instrument used. To normalize quantification of the TCRbeta repertoire, the TCR libraries were built with molecular barcoding that relied on unique molecular identifiers. The public reads were quality trimmed at Q25 with fastp and then assembled into clones with MiXCR by TCRdb, keeping productive beta chains. Here each entry gathers all rows of one CDR3 protein and keeps the most common genes and DNA. The sample profile shows approximately 510,000 distinct CDR3 sequences; about a sixth of them were found once. More than 2.5% of the sample belongs to the ten largest clones. The starting material was PBMCs from the stem cell graft donor, obtained from the stem cell graft. Receptor source: a human donor who donated a stem cell graft to a child with acute lymphoblastic leukemia.

This clonotype was observed a single time. The chain is built from TRBV19 and TRBJ2-1; the D is unclear. The CDR3 extends over 13 amino acids. Germline CDR1 reads LNHDA; CDR2 reads SQIVND (reference sequence). Trimming removed 5 bases from V and 4 bases from J, with 9 bases in between. The CDR3 bases are TGTGCCAGTAGTCCCTCACAATACAATGAGCAGTTCTTC. This encodes CASSPSQYNEQFF.

This sequence joins TRBV20-1 and TRBJ2-7; perhaps TRBD2 as D (5 bases). The germline V and J ends were trimmed by 3 bases and 0 bases, with 15 bases remaining between them. In germline, CDR1 is DFQATT, CDR2 SNEGSKA (reference sequence). This CDR3 contains 15 residues. CDR3 DNA: TGCAGTGCTAGTCTCCCTGCTAGCTTCTCCTACGAGCAGTACTTC. This translates into CSASLPASFSYEQYF.

The CDR3 bases are TGCGCCAGCAGCCTCCTGCGGGGCCCGAGCTGGGAGCAGTACTTC. Translating it yields CASSLLRGPSWEQYF. The rearrangement joins TRBV4-1 to TRBJ2-7; tentative D call: TRBD2 (6 bases). The CDR3 loop spans 15 amino acids. Per germline, CDR1 MGHRA and CDR2 YSYEKL. V lost 4 bases to trimming and J lost 7 bases, with 20 bases between them.

This clonotype was detected only a few times. The chain has TRBV12-3 or TRBV12-4 and TRBJ2-5, with D possibly being TRBD1 or TRBD2 (5 bases each). This CDR3 is built from 15 residues. With 5 bases removed from V and 1 base from J, the gap between germline ends came to 14 bases. As DNA, the CDR3 is TGTGCCAGCAGTCAAGAGGGGTCAGGCCAAGAGACCCAGTACTTC. This sequence encodes CASSQEGSGQETQYF.

This chain joins TRBV7-8 and TRBJ2-2; 11 bases agree with TRBD2. The CDR3 covers 16 residues. Germline CDR1 and CDR2: SGHVS and FQNEAQ. Trimming cost V 5 bases and J 4 bases; bases outside gene matches: 6. The CDR3: CASSTLAGGSTGELFF. In DNA form, the CDR3 reads TGTGCCAGCAGCACGCTAGCGGGAGGTTCCACCGGGGAGCTGTTTTTT.

Only a few counts were recorded for this clonotype. The chain has TRBV7-8 and TRBJ1-5; 9 nucleotides line up with TRBD1. In germline, CDR1 is SGHVS, CDR2 FQNEAQ. The trim removed 3 bases at V and 6 bases at J, leaving 15 bases unmatched. This CDR3 is built from 18 residues. The DNA for the CDR3 is TGTGCCAGCAGCTTTAATTACAGGGGGCGCGGGAAGAGTCAGCCCCAGCATTTT. Translating gives CASSFNYRGRGKSQPQHF.